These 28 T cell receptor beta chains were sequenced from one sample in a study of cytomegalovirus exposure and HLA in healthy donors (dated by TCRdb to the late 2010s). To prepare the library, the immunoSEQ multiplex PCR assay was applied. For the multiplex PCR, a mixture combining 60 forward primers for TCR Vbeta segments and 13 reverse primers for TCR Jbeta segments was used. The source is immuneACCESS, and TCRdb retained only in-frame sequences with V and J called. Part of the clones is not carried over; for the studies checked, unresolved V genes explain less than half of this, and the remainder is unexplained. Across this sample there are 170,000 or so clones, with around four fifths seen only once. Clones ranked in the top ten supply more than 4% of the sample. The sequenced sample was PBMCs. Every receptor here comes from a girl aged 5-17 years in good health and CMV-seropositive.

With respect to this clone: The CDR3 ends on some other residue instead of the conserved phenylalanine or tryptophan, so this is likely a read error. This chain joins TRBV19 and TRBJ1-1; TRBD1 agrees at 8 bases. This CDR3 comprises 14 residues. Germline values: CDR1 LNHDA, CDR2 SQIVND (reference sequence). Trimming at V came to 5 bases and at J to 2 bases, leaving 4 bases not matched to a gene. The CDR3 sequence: CASSLGQENTEAFL. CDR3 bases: TGTGCCAGTAGTTTGGGACAGGAAAACACTGAAGCTTTCCTT.

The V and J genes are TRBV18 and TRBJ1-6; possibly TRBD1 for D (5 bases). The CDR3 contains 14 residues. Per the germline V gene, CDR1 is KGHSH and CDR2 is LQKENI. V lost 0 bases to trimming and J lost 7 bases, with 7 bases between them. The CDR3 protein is CASSPPEGNSPLHF. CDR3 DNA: TGTGCCAGCTCACCACCGGAGGGGAATTCACCCCTCCACTTT.

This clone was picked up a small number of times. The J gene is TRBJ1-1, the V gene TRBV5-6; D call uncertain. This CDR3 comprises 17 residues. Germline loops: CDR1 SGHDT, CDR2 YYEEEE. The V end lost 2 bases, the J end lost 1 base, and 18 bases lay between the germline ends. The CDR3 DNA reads TGTGCCAGCAGCTTACCGGGGAAGAACAGTAAGAACACTGAAGCTTTCTTT. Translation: CASSLPGKNSKNTEAFF.

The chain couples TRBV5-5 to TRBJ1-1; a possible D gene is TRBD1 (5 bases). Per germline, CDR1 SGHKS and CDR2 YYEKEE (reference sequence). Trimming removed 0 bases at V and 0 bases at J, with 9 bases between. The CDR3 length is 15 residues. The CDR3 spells CASSLEPGMNTEAFF. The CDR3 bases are TGTGCCAGCAGCTTGGAGCCAGGGATGAACACTGAAGCTTTCTTT.

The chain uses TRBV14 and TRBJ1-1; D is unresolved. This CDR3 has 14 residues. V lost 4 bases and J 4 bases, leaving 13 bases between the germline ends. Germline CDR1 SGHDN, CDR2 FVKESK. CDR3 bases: TGTGCCAGCAGCCCCCCCAAGGCGGGCACTGAAGCTTTCTTT. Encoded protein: CASSPPKAGTEAFF.

CDR3 nucleotides: TGTGCCAGCAGCTTGGCGCCAGGGGGCGGCTATGGCTACACCTTC. As protein: CASSLAPGGGYGYTF. The V gene is TRBV5-8, the J gene TRBJ1-2, with TRBD1 matching 8 bases. J was trimmed by 4 bases and V by 0 bases; bases with no gene match: 5. The CDR3 consists of 15 residues. CDR1 and CDR2 (germline): SGHTS, YDEGEE. The whole variable domain, filled in from reference TRBV5-8 and TRBJ1-2, reads EAGVTQSPTHLIKTRGQQATLRCSPISGHTSVYWYQQALGLGLQFLLWYDEGEERNRGNFPPRFSGRQFPNYSSELNVNALELEDSALYLCASSLAPGGGYGYTFGSGTRLTVV.

The CDR3 loop is CASSSGGANEQFF. In DNA form, the CDR3 reads TGTGCCAGCAGCTCGGGGGGGGCCAATGAGCAGTTCTTC. The chain joins TRBV11-3 to TRBJ2-1, with 8 bases that match TRBD2. V lost 4 bases and J lost 6; bases outside the gene matches: 2. Germline lookup yields CDR1 SGHNT and CDR2 YENEEA. This CDR3 has 13 amino acids. The full variable domain, with the rest looked up from reference TRBV11-3 and TRBJ2-1, is EAGVVQSPRYKIIEKKQPVAFWCNPISGHNTLYWYLQNLGQGPELLIRYENEEAVDDSQLPKDRFSAERLKGVDSTLKIQPAELGDSAVYLCASSSGGANEQFFGPGTRLTVL.

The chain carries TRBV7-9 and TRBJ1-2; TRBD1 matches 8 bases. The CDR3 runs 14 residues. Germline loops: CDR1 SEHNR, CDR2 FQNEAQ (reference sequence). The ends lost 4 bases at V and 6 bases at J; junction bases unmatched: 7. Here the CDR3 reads CASSYGTGTNGYTF. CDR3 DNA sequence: TGTGCCAGCAGCTATGGGACAGGAACTAATGGCTACACCTTC.

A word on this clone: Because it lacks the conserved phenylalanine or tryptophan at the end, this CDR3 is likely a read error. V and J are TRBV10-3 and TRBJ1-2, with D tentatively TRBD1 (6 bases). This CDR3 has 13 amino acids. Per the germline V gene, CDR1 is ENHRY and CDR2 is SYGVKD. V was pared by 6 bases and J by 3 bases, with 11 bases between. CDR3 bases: TGTGCCATCAGGCCCTCAGGGGACTATGGCTACACCCTC. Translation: CAIRPSGDYGYTL.

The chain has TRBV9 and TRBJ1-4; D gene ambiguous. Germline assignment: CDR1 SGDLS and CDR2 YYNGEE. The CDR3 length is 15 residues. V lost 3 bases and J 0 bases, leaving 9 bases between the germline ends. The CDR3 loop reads CASSETAATNEKLFF. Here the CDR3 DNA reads TGTGCCAGCAGCGAAACAGCTGCAACTAATGAAAAACTGTTTTTT. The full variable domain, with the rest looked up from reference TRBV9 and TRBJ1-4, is DSGVTQTPKHLITATGQRVTLRCSPRSGDLSVYWYQQSLDQGLQFLIQYYNGEERAKGNILERFSAQQFPDLHSELNLSSLELGDSALYFCASSETAATNEKLFFGSGTQLSVL.

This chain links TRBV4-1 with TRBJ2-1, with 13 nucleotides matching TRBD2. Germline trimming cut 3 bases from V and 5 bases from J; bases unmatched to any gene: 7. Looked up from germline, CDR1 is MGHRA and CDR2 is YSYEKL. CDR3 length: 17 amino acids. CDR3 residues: CASSQATGTSGDNEQFF. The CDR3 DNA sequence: TGCGCCAGCAGCCAGGCGACCGGGACTAGCGGGGACAATGAGCAGTTCTTC.

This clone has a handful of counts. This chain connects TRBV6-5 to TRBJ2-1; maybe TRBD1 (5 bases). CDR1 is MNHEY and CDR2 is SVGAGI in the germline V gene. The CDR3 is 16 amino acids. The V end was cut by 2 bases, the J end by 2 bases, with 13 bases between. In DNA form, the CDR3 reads TGTGCCAGCAGTTACCAGGGCTTTCCTCCCTACAATGAGCAGTTCTTC. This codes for CASSYQGFPPYNEQFF.

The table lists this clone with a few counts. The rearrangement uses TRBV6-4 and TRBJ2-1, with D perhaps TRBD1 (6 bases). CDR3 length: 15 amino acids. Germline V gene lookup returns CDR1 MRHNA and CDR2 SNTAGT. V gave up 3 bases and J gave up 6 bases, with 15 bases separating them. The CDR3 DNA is TGTGCCAGCAGTGAGGCTAGCAGGGGAAGCAATGAGCAGTTCTTC. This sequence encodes CASSEASRGSNEQFF.

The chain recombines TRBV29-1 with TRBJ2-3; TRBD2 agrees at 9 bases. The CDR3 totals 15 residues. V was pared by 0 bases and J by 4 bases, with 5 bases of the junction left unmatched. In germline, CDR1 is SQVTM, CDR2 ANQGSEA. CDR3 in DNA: TGCAGCGTTGAAGAGGCGGGGGGGCGCGCAGATACGCAGTATTTT. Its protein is CSVEEAGGRADTQYF.

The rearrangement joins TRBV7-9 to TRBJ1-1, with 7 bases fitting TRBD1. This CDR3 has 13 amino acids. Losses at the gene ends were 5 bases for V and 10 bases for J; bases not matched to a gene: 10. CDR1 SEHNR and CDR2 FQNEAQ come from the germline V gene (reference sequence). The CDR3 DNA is TGTGCCAGCAGCCCGACGACAGGGCCCTTAGCTTTCTTT. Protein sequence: CASSPTTGPLAFF.

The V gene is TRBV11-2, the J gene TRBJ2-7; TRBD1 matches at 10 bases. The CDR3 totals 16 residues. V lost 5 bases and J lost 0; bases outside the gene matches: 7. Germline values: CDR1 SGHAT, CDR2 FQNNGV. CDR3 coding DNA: TGTGCCAGCAGCAAAACCGGGACAGGGGTCTCCTACGAGCAGTACTTC. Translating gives CASSKTGTGVSYEQYF. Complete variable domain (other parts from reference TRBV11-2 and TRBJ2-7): EAGVAQSPRYKIIEKRQSVAFWCNPISGHATLYWYQQILGQGPKLLIQFQNNGVVDDSQLPKDRFSAERLKGVDSTLKIQPAKLEDSAVYLCASSKTGTGVSYEQYFGPGTRLTVT.

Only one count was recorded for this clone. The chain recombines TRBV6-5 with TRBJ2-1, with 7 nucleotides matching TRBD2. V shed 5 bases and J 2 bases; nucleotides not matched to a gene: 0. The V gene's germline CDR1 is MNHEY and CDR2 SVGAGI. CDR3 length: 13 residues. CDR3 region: CASSSGTYNEQFF. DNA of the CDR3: TGTGCCAGCAGTAGCGGGACCTACAATGAGCAGTTCTTC.

CDR3 region: CASSFRKRTALTSGNTIYF. In DNA form, the CDR3 reads TGTGCCAGCAGCTTCCGAAAAAGGACAGCCCTTACCTCTGGAAACACCATATATTTT. The rearrangement joins TRBV13 to TRBJ1-3; TRBD1 is a possible D gene (6 bases). Germline loops: CDR1 PRHDT, CDR2 FYEKMQ (reference sequence). The CDR3 contains 19 residues. V lost 3 bases and J lost 0, with 21 bases in between. The complete variable domain, with remaining parts taken from reference TRBV13 and TRBJ1-3, reads AAGVIQSPRHLIKEKRETATLKCYPIPRHDTVYWYQQGPGQDPQFLISFYEKMQSDKGSIPDRFSAQQFSDYHSELNMSSLELGDSALYFCASSFRKRTALTSGNTIYFGEGSWLTVV.

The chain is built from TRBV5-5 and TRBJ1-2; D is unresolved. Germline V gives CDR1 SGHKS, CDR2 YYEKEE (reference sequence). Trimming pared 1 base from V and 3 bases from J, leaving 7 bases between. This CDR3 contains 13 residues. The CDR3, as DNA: TGTGCCAGCAGCTTGCGCGTGGACTATGGCTACACCTTC. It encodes CASSLRVDYGYTF.

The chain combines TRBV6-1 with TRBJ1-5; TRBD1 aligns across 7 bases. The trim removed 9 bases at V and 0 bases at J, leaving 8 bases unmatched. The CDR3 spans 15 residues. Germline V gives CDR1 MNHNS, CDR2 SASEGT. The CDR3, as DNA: TGTGCCAGTACCCGACAGGGCAATAGCAATCAGCCCCAGCATTTT. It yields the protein CASTRQGNSNQPQHF.

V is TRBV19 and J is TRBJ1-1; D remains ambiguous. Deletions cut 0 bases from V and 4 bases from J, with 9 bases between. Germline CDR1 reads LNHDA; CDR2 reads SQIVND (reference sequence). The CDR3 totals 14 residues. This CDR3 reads CASSIDFGGTEAFF. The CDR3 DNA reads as TGTGCCAGTAGTATAGACTTCGGTGGCACTGAAGCTTTCTTT.

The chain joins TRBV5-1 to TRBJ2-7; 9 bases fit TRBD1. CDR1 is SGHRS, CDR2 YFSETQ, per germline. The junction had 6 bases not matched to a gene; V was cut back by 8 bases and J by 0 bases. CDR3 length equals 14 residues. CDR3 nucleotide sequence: TGCGCCAGTCGCCTACAGGGGGCCTCCTACGAGCAGTACTTC. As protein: CASRLQGASYEQYF.

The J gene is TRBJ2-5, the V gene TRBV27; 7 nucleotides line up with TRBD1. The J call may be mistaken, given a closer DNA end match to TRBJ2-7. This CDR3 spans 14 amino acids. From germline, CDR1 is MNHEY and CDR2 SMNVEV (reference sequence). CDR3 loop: CASSADTGVYEQYF. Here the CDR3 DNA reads TGTGCCAGCAGTGCGGATACAGGGGTCTACGAGCAGTACTTC.

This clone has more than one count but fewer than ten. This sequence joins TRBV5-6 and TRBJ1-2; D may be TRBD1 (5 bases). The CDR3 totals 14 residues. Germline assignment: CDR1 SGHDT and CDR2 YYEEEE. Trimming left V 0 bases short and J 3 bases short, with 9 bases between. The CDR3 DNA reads TGTGCCAGCAGCTTGGGCAGGGTAGACTATGGCTACACCTTC. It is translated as CASSLGRVDYGYTF. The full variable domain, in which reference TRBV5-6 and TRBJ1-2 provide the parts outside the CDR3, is DAGVTQSPTHLIKTRGQQVTLRCSPKSGHDTVSWYQQALGQGPQFIFQYYEEEERQRGNFPDRFSGHQFPNYSSELNVNALLLGDSALYLCASSLGRVDYGYTFGSGTRLTVV.

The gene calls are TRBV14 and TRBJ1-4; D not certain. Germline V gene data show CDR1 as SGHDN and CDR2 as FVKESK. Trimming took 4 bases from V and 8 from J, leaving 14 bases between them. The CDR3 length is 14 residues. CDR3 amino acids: CASSLNGVGEKLFF. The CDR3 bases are TGTGCCAGCAGCCTAAACGGGGTTGGGGAAAAACTGTTTTTT.

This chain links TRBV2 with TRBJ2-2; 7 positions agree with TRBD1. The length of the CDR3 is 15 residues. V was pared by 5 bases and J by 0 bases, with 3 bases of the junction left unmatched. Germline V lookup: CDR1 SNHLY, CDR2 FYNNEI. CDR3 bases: TGTGCCAGCAGTAGGCAGGGGGCGAACACCGGGGAGCTGTTTTTT. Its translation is CASSRQGANTGELFF.

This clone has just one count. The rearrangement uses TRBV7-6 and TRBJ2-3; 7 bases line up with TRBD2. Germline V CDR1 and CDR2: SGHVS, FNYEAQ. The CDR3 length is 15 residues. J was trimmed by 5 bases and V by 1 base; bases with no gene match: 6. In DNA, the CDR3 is TGTGCCAGCAGCTTAGAGGCAGCGGGGCTAGATACGCAGTATTTT. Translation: CASSLEAAGLDTQYF.

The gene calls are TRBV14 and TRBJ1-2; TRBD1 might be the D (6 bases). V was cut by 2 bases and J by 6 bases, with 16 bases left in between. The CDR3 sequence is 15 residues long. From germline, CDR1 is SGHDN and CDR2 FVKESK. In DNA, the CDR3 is TGTGCCAGCAGCCAACTCCCACAGGGCCAGGATGGCTACACCTTC. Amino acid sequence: CASSQLPQGQDGYTF. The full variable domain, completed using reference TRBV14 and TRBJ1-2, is EAGVTQFPSHSVIEKGQTVTLRCDPISGHDNLYWYRRVMGKEIKFLLHFVKESKQDESGMPNNRFLAERTGGTYSTLKVQPAELEDSGVYFCASSQLPQGQDGYTFGSGTRLTVV.